Each of the 18 T cell receptor beta chains below was sequenced from the same sample in a study of shared clonotypes between healthy human individuals. Produced via immunoSEQ multiplex PCR; TCRdb's table is partial and in-frame only. The sample records about 1.1 million clones, about 72% being singletons. Sequenced input: memory CD4+ T cells from PBMCs. Subset noted: CD45RA-negative fraction. All receptors derive from a young man in good health. Some clones in this sample may be carry-over from other donors' samples.

This clone has a single count. The J gene is TRBJ2-1, the V gene TRBV4-2, with TRBD2 identical over 7 bases. The junction had 18 bases not matched to a gene; V was cut back by 3 bases and J by 13 bases. Germline CDR1 is LGHNA and CDR2 is YNFKEQ. The CDR3 has 16 amino acids. CDR3 sequence: CASSHNPSASGLLQFF. CDR3 sequence (DNA): TGTGCCAGCAGCCATAACCCCTCGGCTAGCGGACTCCTACAGTTCTTC.

CDR3 in amino acids: CASTPPGPWSYTF. The CDR3 DNA follows: TGTGCCAGCACCCCACCGGGACCCTGGAGCTACACCTTC. The chain recombines TRBV28 with TRBJ1-2; TRBD1 is a possible D gene (5 bases). The CDR3 is made up of 13 amino acids. Germline loops: CDR1 MDHEN, CDR2 SYDVKM. V lost 7 bases, J lost 9 bases, and 18 bases lay in between.

V usage is TRBV5-4 and J usage is TRBJ2-5, with 7 nucleotides matching TRBD1. This CDR3 contains 14 residues. Germline CDR1 and CDR2: SGHNT and YYREEE (reference sequence). V was clipped by 4 bases and J by 3 bases; unmatched bases: 6. The CDR3 nucleotides are TGTGCCAGCAGCGCAGGGACAGCTAAAGAGACCCAGTACTTC. It yields the protein CASSAGTAKETQYF.

V usage is TRBV12-5 and J usage is TRBJ1-1; no firm D call. Trimming cost V 1 base and J 1 base, with 10 bases left between them. There are 15 residues in the CDR3. The V gene's germline CDR1 is LGHNT and CDR2 FRNRAP. DNA for the CDR3: TGTGCTAGTGGTTTGGGAGCACCGGAGAACACTGAAGCTTTCTTT. Protein sequence: CASGLGAPENTEAFF.

The chain combines TRBV7-8 with TRBJ2-1; D is undetermined. This CDR3 is 15 amino acids long. The germline V gene has CDR1 SGHVS and CDR2 FQNEAQ. Trimming took 7 bases from V and 0 from J, leaving 13 bases between them. The CDR3 region is CASIFDPHSYNEQFF. The DNA of the CDR3 is TGTGCCAGCATCTTCGATCCTCACTCCTACAATGAGCAGTTCTTC.

Regarding this clone: Other DNA sequences in this sample translate to the same CDR3. The chain links TRBV5-6 to TRBJ2-7; no firm D call. The V gene's germline CDR1 is SGHDT and CDR2 YYEEEE. V dropped 2 bases and J dropped 2 bases, with 5 bases sitting between them. This CDR3 is 12 amino acids long. DNA of the CDR3: TGTGCCAGCAGCTTCGGTGCCTACGAGCAGTACTTC. As protein: CASSFGAYEQYF.

The CDR3 region has the DNA TGCAGCGTTTCCTCGGGGAGGATGGGTAAAAATGAGCAGTTCTTC. Translating gives CSVSSGRMGKNEQFF. The chain carries TRBV29-1 and TRBJ2-1; D perhaps matches TRBD2 (6 bases). The CDR3 totals 15 residues. Germline V gene data show CDR1 as SQVTM and CDR2 as ANQGSEA. Trimming took 5 bases from V and 7 from J, leaving 21 bases between them.

The chain joins TRBV18 to TRBJ1-4, with D tentatively TRBD1 (6 bases). CDR1 and CDR2 from the germline V gene are KGHSH and LQKENI. The CDR3 extends over 14 amino acids. The V gene lost 3 bases and the J gene lost 3 bases, with 8 bases spanning the gap. CDR3 amino acids: CASSPAGANEKLFF. In nucleotides, the CDR3 is TGTGCCAGCTCACCCGCAGGGGCTAATGAAAAACTGTTTTTT.

The chain combines TRBV29-1 with TRBJ1-4, with 7 bases lining up with TRBD1. The CDR3 consists of 14 residues. V lost 7 bases to trimming and J lost 3 bases; unmatched junction nucleotides: 8. Germline CDR1 and CDR2: SQVTM and ANQGSEA. The CDR3 loop reads CSAFYRGPNEKLFF. Written as DNA, the CDR3 is TGCAGCGCTTTCTACAGGGGCCCTAATGAAAAACTGTTTTTT.

The chain is built from TRBV5-1 and TRBJ1-1; D unclear. This CDR3 spans 14 amino acids. Germline loops: CDR1 SGHRS, CDR2 YFSETQ. V lost 2 bases, J lost 6 bases, and 14 bases lay in between. The CDR3 reads CASSFAGSGAEAFF. The DNA for the CDR3 is TGCGCCAGCAGCTTCGCGGGATCCGGGGCTGAAGCTTTCTTT.

This clone appeared a single time. The chain employs TRBV7-2 and TRBJ2-2, with a possible D match to TRBD1 (6 bases). Germline assignment: CDR1 SGHTA and CDR2 FQGNSA. The CDR3 extends over 15 amino acids. With 6 bases removed from V and 7 bases from J, the gap between germline ends came to 18 bases. CDR3 amino acids: CASRPQGTSGGELFF. The DNA of the CDR3 is TGTGCCAGCAGACCACAGGGAACATCGGGCGGGGAGCTGTTTTTT.

The genes are TRBV7-7 and TRBJ2-2; tentative D call: TRBD1 (5 bases). The CDR3 loop spans 17 amino acids. Per germline, CDR1 SSHAT and CDR2 FNYEAQ (reference sequence). The V and J ends lost 1 base and 5 bases respectively, with 17 bases between them. Here the CDR3 reads CASSLGTARDVTGELFF. CDR3 DNA: TGTGCCAGCAGCTTAGGGACCGCCAGGGATGTGACCGGGGAGCTGTTTTTT.

The sample holds a few counts of this clone. The V gene is TRBV7-8, the J gene TRBJ1-2; D remains ambiguous. V dropped 5 bases and J dropped 9 bases, with 19 bases sitting between them. The CDR3 sequence is 14 residues long. Germline CDR1 SGHVS, CDR2 FQNEAQ. The CDR3 sequence: CASSTNEVDLSYTF. The CDR3 bases are TGTGCCAGCAGCACCAATGAGGTCGATCTTAGCTACACCTTC.

J is TRBJ2-7 and V is TRBV11-2; the match to TRBD1 covers 8 bases. The V gene's germline CDR1 is SGHAT and CDR2 FQNNGV. V trimming: 2 bases; J trimming: 0 bases; junction bases outside the gene matches: 9. The CDR3 covers 17 residues. The DNA of the CDR3 is TGTGCCAGCAGCTTATTAGGAGTCGGACAGGGCTCCTACGAGCAGTACTTC. It translates to CASSLLGVGQGSYEQYF.

The chain joins TRBV5-1 to TRBJ2-3, with 11 nucleotides matching TRBD2. The CDR3 loop spans 18 amino acids. The germline V gene has CDR1 SGHRS and CDR2 YFSETQ. The V and J ends lost 4 bases and 0 bases, in that order; junction bases with no gene match: 10. The CDR3 is CASSAPSSGRASTDTQYF. The CDR3 DNA sequence: TGCGCCAGCAGCGCCCCCAGTAGCGGGAGGGCTAGCACAGATACGCAGTATTTT.

DNA for the CDR3: TGTGCCAGCAGTGAGGCGCTGGGATCGGGCGAGCAGTACTTC. The encoded protein is CASSEALGSGEQYF. This chain links TRBV2 with TRBJ2-7; unclear D gene. Trimming pared 3 bases from V and 6 bases from J, leaving 15 bases between. Germline loops: CDR1 SNHLY, CDR2 FYNNEI. The CDR3 has 14 residues.

This clone was recorded a few times. The chain couples TRBV4-3 to TRBJ1-5; TRBD1 might be the D (5 bases). The CDR3 is made up of 14 amino acids. Germline V gene data show CDR1 as LGHNA and CDR2 as YSLEER. V lost 0 bases, J lost 7 bases, and 10 bases lay in between. CDR3 sequence (DNA): TGCGCCAGCAGCCAAGAACCGGGGGGACAGCCCCAGCATTTT. As protein: CASSQEPGGQPQHF.

The rearrangement joins TRBV2 to TRBJ1-3, with 10 bases lining up with TRBD1. V was clipped by 8 bases and J by 2 bases; unmatched bases: 6. Germline CDR1 SNHLY, CDR2 FYNNEI. The CDR3 contains 15 residues. CDR3 coding DNA: TGTGCCAGCGGTCGACAGGGGGCTGCTGGAAACACCATATATTTT. Protein product: CASGRQGAAGNTIYF.